Listed below are T cell receptor beta chains from one sample, sequenced in a study of T cell responses to AZD1222 COVID-19 vaccine. The method was immunoSEQ multiplex PCR; TCRdb's version includes in-frame clones alone and lacks a portion of them. This table has 70,000 to 95,000 clones, around 87% appearing once. This specimen was peripheral blood, taken 28 days after the second AZD1222 dose. Receptor source: an adult who received the AZD1222 COVID-19 vaccine. Each CDR3 is given without its conserved first and last residue.

V	J	CDR3
TRBV4-3	TRBJ1-1	ASSQGHYMNTEAF
TRBV27	TRBJ1-4	ASSLDRGINEKLF
TRBV20-1	TRBJ2-1	SAIRTEQF
TRBV6-5	TRBJ2-3	ASSYSAGWGDTQY
TRBV24-1	TRBJ2-3	ATSDTPTGGTDTQY
TRBV3-1/TRBV3-2	TRBJ2-1	ASSQLAGGYNEQF
TRBV9	TRBJ1-1	ASSVARETEAF
TRBV15	TRBJ2-7	ATSTPGGRSYEQY
TRBV2	TRBJ1-5	ASSGIRDSSQPQH
TRBV10-2	TRBJ1-2	ASSEGHYGYT
TRBV2	TRBJ2-1	ASRNNEQF
TRBV20-1	TRBJ1-2	SASLGTGYGYT
TRBV6-2/TRBV6-3	TRBJ1-5	ASSLGQAYPQH
TRBV2	TRBJ1-1	ASSEEQETEAF
TRBV4-2	TRBJ1-3	ASSQASSRGNTIY
TRBV9	TRBJ1-5	ASSVGQGQPQH
TRBV12-3/TRBV12-4	TRBJ1-6	ASTLGHNSPLH
TRBV5-6	TRBJ2-3	ASSLDPVDTQY
TRBV11-2	TRBJ2-1	ASSPLAGAGHNEQF
TRBV5-1	TRBJ2-2	ASGEYSGELF
TRBV10-3	TRBJ1-1	AISESRDRRETEAF
TRBV7-3	TRBJ2-2	ASSPLGGPTGELF
TRBV25-1	TRBJ1-1	ASTQKGSHTEAF
TRBV5-1	TRBJ2-2	ASSTFGNTGELF
TRBV7-8	TRBJ2-3	ASSLALAGRPSQY
TRBV4-1	TRBJ2-4	ASSQERGRVKNIQY
TRBV2	TRBJ1-5	ASRDDILPFSNQPQH
TRBV2	TRBJ1-2	ASYIGVYGYT
TRBV3-1/TRBV3-2	TRBJ1-5	ASSQDSTPSNQPQH
TRBV6-5	TRBJ1-6	ASSYSGTGYNSPLH
TRBV6-2/TRBV6-3	TRBJ2-2	ASSYVVARGGTGELF
TRBV30	TRBJ1-4	AWSVVEGAREKLF
TRBV19	TRBJ2-4	ASSSHREVKNIQY
TRBV19	TRBJ1-2	ASTGTRGGLGYGYT
TRBV27	TRBJ1-1	ASITFGGLTEAF
TRBV11-2	TRBJ2-7	ASSLGQGWAYEQY
TRBV3-1/TRBV3-2	TRBJ2-1	ASSPLAPGGYNEQF
TRBV6-5	TRBJ1-5	ASRPTGDSNQPQH